This is a list of T cell receptor beta chains from one sample in a study of T cells after posttransplantation cyclophosphamide. Measured with immunoSEQ multiplex PCR; TCRdb has only the in-frame clones, and not every one. The sample shows about 16,000 clones, approximately 94% of them seen only once. Sample: naive CD4+ T cells sorted from blood. These receptors originate from a woman between 50 and 59 years old in good health and a related stem cell transplant donor. The CDR3 runs from the conserved cysteine through the conserved F or W. A D gene is named only where the DNA matches it firmly. The size field is filled for only some rows; it gives once, few, many or a size class.

DNA	CDR3	V	J	D	size
TGTGCCAGCAGCTTCTCGGGATCCTCCTACGAGCAGTACTTC	CASSFSGSSYEQYF	TRBV5-4	TRBJ2-7	-	-
TGTGCCAGCAGCCCCTCGAGCGGGTGGAGGCCAGATACGCAGTATTTT	CASSPSSGWRPDTQYF	TRBV7-2	TRBJ2-3	-	-
TGTGCCAGCAGCGTCTCCGGGATTCGTGGGACAGATACGCAGTATTTT	CASSVSGIRGTDTQYF	TRBV5-6	TRBJ2-3	-	-
TGTGCCAGCAGTGATGTCCGGGATACTAACTATGGCTACACCTTC	CASSDVRDTNYGYTF	TRBV25-1	TRBJ1-2	-	-
TGTGCCAGCAGTTACTTTACTAGAGGGGGCCGTGGTGGCCAGTACTTC	CASSYFTRGGRGGQYF	TRBV6-6	TRBJ2-5	TRBD1	-
TGTGCCAGCAGCCAAGTTTTCCGGAGGGCTGAAGCTTTCTTT	CASSQVFRRAEAFF	TRBV4-2	TRBJ1-1	-	-
TGTGCCAGCAGCTTGATGGGCGGGACGAACACCGGGGAGCTGTTTTTT	CASSLMGGTNTGELFF	TRBV7-3	TRBJ2-2	-	-
TGTGCCATCAGTGAGTACACGTCGGGACAGGGGTTTAAGGAGACCCAGTACTTC	CAISEYTSGQGFKETQYF	TRBV10-3	TRBJ2-5	TRBD1	-
TGTGCCAGCAGCCAAGGGGACTGGAGCGGGGGGTTCTACAATGAGCAGTTCTTC	CASSQGDWSGGFYNEQFF	TRBV4-2	TRBJ2-1	TRBD2	-
TGTGCCAGCAGCTCGATAGCGGGAGGTAGAGAGACCCAGTACTTC	CASSSIAGGRETQYF	TRBV7-6	TRBJ2-5	TRBD2	-
TGTGCCAGCAGCTTGCTAGCCGGAACAGATACGCAGTATTTT	CASSLLAGTDTQYF	TRBV11-3	TRBJ2-3	-	-
TGTGCCAGCAGCTATGGGGTTAGGGAGCAAAAACTGTTTTTT	CASSYGVREQKLFF	TRBV7-2	TRBJ1-4	-	-
TGTGCCAGCAGCGTCGGGTCGGATCAGCCCCAGCATTTT	CASSVGSDQPQHF	TRBV9	TRBJ1-5	-	-
TGTGCCAGCTTGGAGGAGGTATTTTCGAACACTGAAGCTTTCTTT	CASLEEVFSNTEAFF	TRBV2	TRBJ1-1	-	-
TGTGCCAGCAGCCAAGTGGTGGTTAGCCGGGGGGCGGGCGGGGAGCTGTTTTTT	CASSQVVVSRGAGGELFF	TRBV4-2	TRBJ2-2	-	-
TGTGCCTGCACCCGGCGGCGTCACTATGGCTACACCTTC	CACTRRRHYGYTF	TRBV30	TRBJ1-2	-	-
TGTGCCATCAGTGAGTCTGGGGGGAGCAGGGAGGTAGCCTATGGCTACACCTTC	CAISESGGSREVAYGYTF	TRBV10-3	TRBJ1-2	-	-
TGCGCCAGCAGACAAGACGGGGACACTGAAGCTTTCTTT	CASRQDGDTEAFF	TRBV10-1	TRBJ1-1	-	once
TGTGCCAGCAGCTTTGGCCCGTTGAGAAGAGGGAGAAATGATACGCAGTATTTT	CASSFGPLRRGRNDTQYF	TRBV7-3	TRBJ2-3	-	-
TGTGCCAGTAGTGGACAGAGCAATCAGCCCCAGCATTTT	CASSGQSNQPQHF	TRBV19	TRBJ1-5	-	once
TGTGCCAGCAGCCAGTACCAGGGGGGCGAGCAGTACTTC	CASSQYQGGEQYF	TRBV4-2	TRBJ2-7	-	-
TGTGCCAGCAGTTGGACAGGGGGAAGCAATCAGCCCCAGCATTTT	CASSWTGGSNQPQHF	TRBV5-5	TRBJ1-5	TRBD1	-
TGTGCCAGTAGTATTCTCCGGCGGGCCAAAAACATTCAGTACTTC	CASSILRRAKNIQYF	TRBV19	TRBJ2-4	-	-
TGTGCCAGCTCGGCTAGCGGGAGGGGGTACAATGAGCAGTTCTTC	CASSASGRGYNEQFF	TRBV9	TRBJ2-1	TRBD2	-
TGCAGCGTTGAAGGGCAGGGTAGGCCAGATACGCAGTATTTT	CSVEGQGRPDTQYF	TRBV29-1	TRBJ2-3	-	once
TGTGCCAGCAGCGTGGGGCCAAGAGTTAGCACAGATACGCAGTATTTT	CASSVGPRVSTDTQYF	TRBV9	TRBJ2-3	-	-
TGCAGTGCTAGCGATCGGGGCGAGCAGTACTTC	CSASDRGEQYF	TRBV20-1	TRBJ2-7	-	-
TGTGCCAGCAGCAAAACTAGCGGCTTAAGGAATGAGCAGTTCTTC	CASSKTSGLRNEQFF	TRBV5-6	TRBJ2-1	TRBD2	-
TGCAGCGTTGAAGCTAGCGGATACAATGAGCAGTTCTTC	CSVEASGYNEQFF	TRBV29-1	TRBJ2-1	TRBD2	-
TGTGCCAGCACCCTACGAGGGTCTACAAATCAGCCCCAGCATTTT	CASTLRGSTNQPQHF	TRBV27	TRBJ1-5	-	-
TGCAGCGTGGGACAGGGATTAAATCAGCCCCAGCATTTT	CSVGQGLNQPQHF	TRBV29-1	TRBJ1-5	TRBD1	-
TGTGCCAGTGCGGGACAGCTCTACAATGAGCAGTTCTTC	CASAGQLYNEQFF	TRBV19	TRBJ2-1	-	-
TGTGCCTGGAGGAGAGAGACGGGGATCACCGGGGAGCTGTTTTTT	CAWRRETGITGELFF	TRBV30	TRBJ2-2	-	-
TGTGCCAGCAGTCAACAGACAGGGGATAATTCACCCCTCCACTTT	CASSQQTGDNSPLHF	TRBV2	TRBJ1-6	TRBD1	-
TGTGCCAGCAGTTACTCGAAGGTTACGGGATTCGAGCAGTACTTC	CASSYSKVTGFEQYF	TRBV6-5	TRBJ2-7	-	few
TGCGCCAGCAGCTTCGGCGGAGGGGAATTGCACGAGCAGTACTTC	CASSFGGGELHEQYF	TRBV5-1	TRBJ2-7	-	-
TGTGCCATCAGTGAGTCCGAGTCCTACGAGCAGTACTTC	CAISESESYEQYF	TRBV10-3	TRBJ2-7	-	once
TGTGCCAGCAGCCGAACCCAGGGAAATGGCTACACCTTC	CASSRTQGNGYTF	TRBV7-6	TRBJ1-2	-	-
TGCGCCAGCAGTCCCGCGGCGGGCTACGAGCAGTACTTC	CASSPAAGYEQYF	TRBV5-1	TRBJ2-7	-	once
TGCGCCAGCAGCTCGGGTGGGGGGAGCGATACGCAGTATTTT	CASSSGGGSDTQYF	TRBV5-1	TRBJ2-3	-	-
TGTGCCAGCAGCTTGCCAGGGTCGGACGGCTACACCTTC	CASSLPGSDGYTF	TRBV5-4	TRBJ1-2	-	-
TGTGCCAGCAGTAGGTCGGGGAACACTGAAGCTTTCTTT	CASSRSGNTEAFF	TRBV2	TRBJ1-1	-	-
TGTGCCAGCAGCTCCGATTCAGGACAGGGGGTAAACAATCAGCCCCAGCATTTT	CASSSDSGQGVNNQPQHF	TRBV7-2	TRBJ1-5	TRBD1	-
TGTGCCAGCAGTGAGATACAGGGGTGGCAAGAGACCCAGTACTTC	CASSEIQGWQETQYF	TRBV6-1	TRBJ2-5	TRBD1	-
TGCAGCGTTCAGGGAAGAAGCCTGGCCGGGGAGCTGTTTTTT	CSVQGRSLAGELFF	TRBV29-1	TRBJ2-2	-	-